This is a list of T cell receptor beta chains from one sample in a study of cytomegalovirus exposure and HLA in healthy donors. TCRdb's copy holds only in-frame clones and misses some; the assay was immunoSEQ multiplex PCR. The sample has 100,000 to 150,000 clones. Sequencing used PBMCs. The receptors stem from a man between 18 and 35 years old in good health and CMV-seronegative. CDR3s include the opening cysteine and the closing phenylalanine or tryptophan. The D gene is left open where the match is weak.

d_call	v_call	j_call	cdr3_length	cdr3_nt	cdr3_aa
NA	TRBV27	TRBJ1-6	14	TGTGCCAGCAGTCTTTCCGGTAGATCGGTGGTCCTCCACTTT	CASSLSGRSVVLHF
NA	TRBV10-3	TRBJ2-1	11	TGTGCCATCATGGACGCGGGTGAGCAGTTCTTC	CAIMDAGEQFF
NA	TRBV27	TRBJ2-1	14	TGTGCCAGCAGTTTATCAGCCACTGGCAATGAGCAGTTCTTC	CASSLSATGNEQFF
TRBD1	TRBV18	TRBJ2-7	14	TGTGCCAGCTCCCTTCCGGGACAGGGCTACGAGCAGTACTTC	CASSLPGQGYEQYF
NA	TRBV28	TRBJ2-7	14	TGTGCCAGCAGTTTGGTGCGGCCAAACTACGAGCAGTACTTC	CASSLVRPNYEQYF
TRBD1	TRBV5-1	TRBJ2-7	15	TGCGCCAGCAGCTTGGCCCCGGGACAGTCCTACGAGCAGTACTTC	CASSLAPGQSYEQYF
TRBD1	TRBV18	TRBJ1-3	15	TGTGCCAGCTCACCATATGACAGGGCCGGAAACACCATATATTTT	CASSPYDRAGNTIYF
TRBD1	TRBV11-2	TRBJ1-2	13	TGTGCCAGCAGTTCTCCAGGGGGCGGTGGCTACACCTTC	CASSSPGGGGYTF
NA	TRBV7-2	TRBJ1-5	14	TGTGCCAGCAGCCAATGGGGGGGAGGTCAGCCCCAGCATTTT	CASSQWGGGQPQHF
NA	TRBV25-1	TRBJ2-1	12	TGTGCCAGCAGTGAACCAGGCAATGAGCAGTTCTTC	CASSEPGNEQFF
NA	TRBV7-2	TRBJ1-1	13	TGTGCCAGCAGCCCCGAACTTTCTTTCCCGGCTTTCTTT	CASSPELSFPAFF
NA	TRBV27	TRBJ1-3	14	TGTGCCAGCAGCTTGGGGCACTCCGGAAACACCATATATTTT	CASSLGHSGNTIYF
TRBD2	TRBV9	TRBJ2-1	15	TGTGCCAGCGGCACTAGGACTAGCGGGTACAATGAGCAGTTCTTC	CASGTRTSGYNEQFF
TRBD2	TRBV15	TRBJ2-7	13	TGTGCCACCAGCAGTAGCGGGGGGTACGAGCAGTACTTC	CATSSSGGYEQYF
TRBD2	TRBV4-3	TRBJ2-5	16	TGCGCCAGCAGCCAAGTGCCAGCGGGGGGGTTAGAGACCCAGTACTTC	CASSQVPAGGLETQYF
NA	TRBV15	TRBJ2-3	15	TGTGCCACCAGCAGAGTAGACAGGCCTTTGAATACGCAGTATTTT	CATSRVDRPLNTQYF
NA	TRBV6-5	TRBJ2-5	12	TGTGCCAGCAGTTTTGGGGGGAAGGCCCAGTACTTC	CASSFGGKAQYF
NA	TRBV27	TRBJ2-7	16	TGTGCCAGCAGCCCTCTAACCGGGACTTATTCCTACGAGCAGTACTTC	CASSPLTGTYSYEQYF
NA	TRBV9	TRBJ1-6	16	TGTGCCAGCAGCGTAGCAGGGGTCCCTAATAATTCACCCCTCCACTTT	CASSVAGVPNNSPLHF
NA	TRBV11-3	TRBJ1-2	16	TGTGCCAGCAGCTTGTACAGGGTATTAAGTGTATGGGGCTACACCTTC	CASSLYRVLSVWGYTF
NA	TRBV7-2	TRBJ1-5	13	TGTGCCAGCAGCTTCGGGGACAATCAGCCCCAGCATTTT	CASSFGDNQPQHF
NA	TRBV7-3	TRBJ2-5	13	TGTGCCAGCAGCTTAAACAGACAAGAGACCCAGTACTTC	CASSLNRQETQYF
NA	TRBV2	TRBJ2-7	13	TGTGCCAGCATAGGCAGGTACTCCTACGAGCAGTACTTC	CASIGRYSYEQYF
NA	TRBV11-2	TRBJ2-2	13	TGTGCCAGCAGCTTAGTCAGGGGCGGGGAGCTGTTTTTT	CASSLVRGGELFF
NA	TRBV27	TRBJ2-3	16	TGTGCCAGCAGGGACCGGATAGCGGCTAGCACAGATACGCAGTATTTT	CASRDRIAASTDTQYF
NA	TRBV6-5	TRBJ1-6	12	TGTGCCAGCAGCAGACAGAATTCACCCCTCCACTTT	CASSRQNSPLHF
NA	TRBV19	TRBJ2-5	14	TGTGCCAGTACGACAACAGGGGGGGGAGAGACCCAGTACTTC	CASTTTGGGETQYF
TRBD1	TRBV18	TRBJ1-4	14	TGTGCCAGCTCACCGGGACAGGAAAATGAAAAACTGTTTTTT	CASSPGQENEKLFF
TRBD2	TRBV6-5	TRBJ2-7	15	TGTGCCAGCAGTCCGAAACCCGGGAGGGCCTACGAGCAGTACTTC	CASSPKPGRAYEQYF
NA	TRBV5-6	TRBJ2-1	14	TGTGCCAGCAGGGGGGCTAGCATAGGCGATGAGCAGTTCTTC	CASRGASIGDEQFF
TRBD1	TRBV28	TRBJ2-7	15	TGTGCCAGCAGCGGTTACCGGGACAGTGCCTACGAGCAGTACTTC	CASSGYRDSAYEQYF
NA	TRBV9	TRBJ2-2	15	TGTGCCAGCAGCGTACTCTCACAGGACACCGGGGAGCTGTTTTTT	CASSVLSQDTGELFF
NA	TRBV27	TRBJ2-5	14	TGTGCCAGCAGTTTGGGCGGAGGGCAAGAGACCCAGTACTTC	CASSLGGGQETQYF
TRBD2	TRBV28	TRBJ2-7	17	TGTGCCAGCACTAGACGGACTAGCGGGAGCATCACCTACGAGCAGTACTTC	CASTRRTSGSITYEQYF
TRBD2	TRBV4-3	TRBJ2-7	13	TGCGCCAGCAGCCCGCCCTGGGGGGGCGAGCAGTACTTC	CASSPPWGGEQYF
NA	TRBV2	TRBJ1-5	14	TGTGCCAGCAGTGATATCACAGTTGGTCAGCCCCAGCATTTT	CASSDITVGQPQHF
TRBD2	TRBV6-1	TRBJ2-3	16	TGTGCCAGCAGTGGGGTCGGCGGGGGTCGCACAGATACGCAGTATTTT	CASSGVGGGRTDTQYF
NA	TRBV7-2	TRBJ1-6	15	TGTGCCAGCAGCTTTGACAGTTTATATAATTCACCCCTCCACTTT	CASSFDSLYNSPLHF
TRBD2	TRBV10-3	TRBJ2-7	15	TGTGCCATCAGTGAGTCGCGGGGGGCACCCCACGAGCAGTACTTC	CAISESRGAPHEQYF
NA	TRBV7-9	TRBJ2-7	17	TGTGCCAGCAGCTTAAACTCAGGGCAGAGTTATACCTACGAGCAGTACTTC	CASSLNSGQSYTYEQYF
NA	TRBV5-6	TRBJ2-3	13	TGTGCCAGCAGCTTGTACTCCACAGATACGCAGTATTTT	CASSLYSTDTQYF
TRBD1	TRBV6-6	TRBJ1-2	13	TGTGCCAGCAACCAGGACAGGGGGGCTGGCTACACCTTC	CASNQDRGAGYTF